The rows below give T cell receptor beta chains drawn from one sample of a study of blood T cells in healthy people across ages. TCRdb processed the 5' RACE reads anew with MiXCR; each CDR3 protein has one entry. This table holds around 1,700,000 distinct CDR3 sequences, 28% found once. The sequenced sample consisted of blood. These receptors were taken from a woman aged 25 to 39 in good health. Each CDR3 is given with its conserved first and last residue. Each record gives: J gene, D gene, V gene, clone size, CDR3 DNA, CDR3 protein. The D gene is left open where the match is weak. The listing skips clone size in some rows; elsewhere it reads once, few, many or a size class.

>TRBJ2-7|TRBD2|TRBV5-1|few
TGCGCCAGCAGCACCGGAGGACTAGCGGGATTGCTCGAGCAGTACTTC
CASSTGGLAGLLEQYF
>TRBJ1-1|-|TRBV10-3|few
TGTGCCATCAGTGAGTTGGAGACGAACACTGAAGCTTTCTTT
CAISELETNTEAFF
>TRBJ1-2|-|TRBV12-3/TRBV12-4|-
TGTGCCAGCAGCCAGGCCGGGTTACAGCTCCACGGCTACACCTTC
CASSQAGLQLHGYTF
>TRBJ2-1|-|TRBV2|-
TGTGCCAGCATTGCTGCCAACCGCAATGAGCAGTTCTTC
CASIAANRNEQFF
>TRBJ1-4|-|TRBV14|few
TGTGCCAGCAGCCAAGTAGCGGCAGGTCTTAATGAAAAACTGTTTTTT
CASSQVAAGLNEKLFF
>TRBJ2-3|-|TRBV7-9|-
TGTGCCAGCAGCCCGACAGTGGCGCAGTATTTT
CASSPTVAQYF
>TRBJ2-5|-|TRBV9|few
TGTGCCAGCAGCGCCTTGGGCCGGCAAGAGACCCAGTACTTC
CASSALGRQETQYF
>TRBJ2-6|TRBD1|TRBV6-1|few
TGTGCCAGCAGCCGCGACCAGCAGGGGGCTATCGCTGGGGCCAACGTCCTGACTTTC
CASSRDQQGAIAGANVLTF
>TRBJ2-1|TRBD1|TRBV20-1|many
TGCAGTGCTGGACAGGGTGAATCGGAGTTCTTC
CSAGQGESEFF
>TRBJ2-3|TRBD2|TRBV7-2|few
TGTGCCAGCAGCATACGGACTAGCGGGAGAACAGATACGCAGTATTTT
CASSIRTSGRTDTQYF
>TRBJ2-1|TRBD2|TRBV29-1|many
TGCAGCGTTTGGGGACTAGTTATTTATGAGCAGTTCTTC
CSVWGLVIYEQFF
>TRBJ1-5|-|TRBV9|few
TGTGCCAGCAGCCCTTCGTCAGGTGGCAATCAGCCCCAGCATTTT
CASSPSSGGNQPQHF
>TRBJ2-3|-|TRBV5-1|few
TGCGCCAGCAGCTTGAAAATTCGGGGGGCTGGAGATACGCAGTATTTT
CASSLKIRGAGDTQYF
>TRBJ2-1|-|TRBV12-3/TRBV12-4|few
TGTGCCAGCAGTTCCCGAAGCGAGGATGATGAGCAGTTCTTC
CASSSRSEDDEQFF
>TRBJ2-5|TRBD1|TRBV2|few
TGTGCCAGCAGTCGGGCCGTAGGGGGCCAGGAGACCCAGTACTTC
CASSRAVGGQETQYF
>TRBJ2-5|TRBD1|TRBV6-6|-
TGTGCCAACAGTTCCCGACAGGGCGAAGAGACCCAGTACTTC
CANSSRQGEETQYF
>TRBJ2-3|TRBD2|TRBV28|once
TGTGCCAGCAGCGGTTGGCGGGCGGGAGACAGCTACACAGATACGCAGTATTTT
CASSGWRAGDSYTDTQYF
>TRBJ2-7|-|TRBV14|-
TGTGCCAGCAGCCAGGGAAGAGGACAGTCCTACGAGCAGTACTTC
CASSQGRGQSYEQYF
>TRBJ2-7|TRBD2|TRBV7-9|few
TGTGCCAGTGGGGGGGTTCGCGAGCAGTACTTC
CASGGVREQYF
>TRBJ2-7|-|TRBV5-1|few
TGCGCCAGCAGGGAGGAGGGCCGATACGAGCAGTACTTC
CASREEGRYEQYF